This T cell receptor beta chain derives from a study of T cell repertoires in cytomegalovirus infection. General observations from the study: Dominating the ex vivo response were TCR beta clonotypes that were CMV-specific and HLA-C-restricted.

One entry per CDR3 protein results from TCRdb running MiXCR on the reads. The sample has some 280,000 distinct CDR3 sequences, around 13% seen once. A note on this clonotype: Its antigen is still unknown. This may be a read error, as it is one base from a much larger clone.

The CDR3 is 14 residues long. Germline V gives CDR1 SGHTA, CDR2 FQGTGA. Input material: PBMCs. V gene TRBV7-3 combines with J gene TRBJ1-1; no firm D call. The clonotype comes from a human donor in good health (CMV status not recorded). Some clones in this sample may be carry-over from other donors' samples. The CDR3 here is CASSLTPEETVAFF. CDR3 sequence (DNA): TGTGCCAGCAGCTTAACCCCAGAGGAGACTGTAGCTTTCTTT.